Reported below is one T cell receptor beta chain. Its matching antigen is unknown. This record belongs to a study of PD-1 blockade in classical Hodgkin lymphoma. As for the study in general: The nivolumab dose that patients received was 3 mg/kg, given intravenously every 2 weeks.

This table comes from immunoSEQ multiplex PCR, and its TCRdb copy is limited to in-frame clones, with some not included. The data show 27,000 or so clones, roughly 72% seen once. Study-level results: TCR diversity in CD4+, not CD8+, cells rose significantly by C4D1. Newly diagnosed patients and complete responders had comparable diversity at baseline. Why the repertoires differ is still unclear, perhaps disease activity or prior therapy.

Germline V gene data show CDR1 as SGDLS and CDR2 as YYNGEE. The CDR3 loop spans 13 amino acids. V lost 4 bases and J 5 bases, leaving 12 bases between the germline ends. Regarding time point: cycle 4 day 1 (C4D1), after more than five weeks of nivolumab. Exposure to brentuximab vedotin varied, and each patient had relapsed following autologous stem cell transplantation. V is TRBV9 and J is TRBJ1-2; D might be TRBD1 (5 bases). The sequences come from peripheral blood mononuclear cells (PBMCs), collected before the fourth cycle of nivolumab. This clonotype originated in a human donor with classical Hodgkin lymphoma. Written as DNA, the CDR3 is TGTGCCAGCAGCTTCACAGGTGGTTATGGCTACACCTTC. Translating it yields CASSFTGGYGYTF.